This TCR beta chain comes out of a study of T cell changes during pregnancy in multiple sclerosis. There are 14 residues in the CDR3. The germline V gene has CDR1 SGHDT and CDR2 YYEEEE. V lost 0 bases and J lost 7, with 11 bases in between. TCRdb's table, derived via immunoSEQ multiplex PCR, lists solely in-frame clones and lacks some. The sample carries roughly 52,000 clones, around 92% recorded once. The sample here was CD4+ T cells from peripheral blood mononuclear cells, taken in the third trimester of pregnancy. V is TRBV5-6 and J is TRBJ2-1, with TRBD2 as a possible D gene (6 bases). The sequence was collected from a female donor with multiple sclerosis, enrolled in a pregnancy study. The CDR3 sequence: CASSLEGLKNEQFF. CDR3 DNA sequence: TGTGCCAGCAGCTTGGAGGGACTGAAGAATGAGCAGTTCTTC.